Below are 10 T cell receptor beta chains sequenced from a single sample in a study of cytotoxic CD8 clonotypes in ibrutinib-treated CLL. Sequenced by immunoSEQ multiplex PCR; TCRdb stores in-frame clones only, minus some. This sample yields 120,000 to 150,000 clones, of which 70% to 85% are seen a single time; around 30% belongs to the top ten. Sequenced material: PBMCs, taken after 12 months of ibrutinib treatment. Receptor source: a human donor with chronic lymphocytic leukemia.

This clone was counted once. This CDR3 is CASSYDTTSYEQYF. CDR3 sequence (DNA): TGTGCCAGCAGTTACGACACTACTTCCTACGAGCAGTACTTC. J is TRBJ2-7 and V is TRBV6-6, with D uncertain. The CDR3 is made up of 14 amino acids. V gave up 2 bases and J gave up 1 base, with 9 bases separating them. CDR1 and CDR2 (germline): MNHNY, SVGAGI (reference sequence).

The chain is built from TRBV27 and TRBJ2-5, with 11 bases that match TRBD1. CDR3 size: 14 residues. J was trimmed by 5 bases and V by 6 bases; bases with no gene match: 5. Germline loops: CDR1 MNHEY, CDR2 SMNVEV (reference sequence). The CDR3 nucleotides read TGTGCCAGCAGGGGGACAGGGGGTTGGGAGACCCAGTACTTC. Its translation: CASRGTGGWETQYF.

This chain links TRBV30 with TRBJ1-4; D uncertain. V was clipped by 7 bases and J by 4 bases, with 13 bases between them. This CDR3 is built from 13 residues. Germline loops: CDR1 GTSNPN, CDR2 SVGIG (reference sequence). CDR3 amino acids: CASLQLSNEKLFF. The CDR3 nucleotides are TGTGCCTCCTTACAGCTGAGTAATGAAAAACTGTTTTTT.

J is TRBJ2-3 and V is TRBV5-1; tentatively, D is TRBD1 (5 bases). This CDR3 is 14 amino acids long. V was shortened by 1 base and J by 4 bases, with 10 bases between the two germline ends. Germline lookup yields CDR1 SGHRS and CDR2 YFSETQ. The CDR3 DNA reads TGCGCCAGCAGCTTGCAGGGCTCGGCAGATACGCAGTATTTT. The encoded protein is CASSLQGSADTQYF.

The V gene is TRBV7-2, the J gene TRBJ2-3; 11 positions match TRBD2. The CDR3 extends over 15 amino acids. Germline CDR1 reads SGHTA; CDR2 reads FQGNSA. Germline trimming cut 4 bases from V and 8 bases from J; bases unmatched to any gene: 8. The CDR3 region is CASSSLTSGIGTQYF. CDR3 bases: TGTGCCAGCAGCTCTTTGACTAGCGGGATAGGTACGCAGTATTTT.

The gene calls are TRBV11-2 and TRBJ1-6, with 9 bases that match TRBD1. Germline V gene data show CDR1 as SGHAT and CDR2 as FQNNGV. The CDR3 has 17 amino acids. The V gene end was trimmed by 6 bases and the J gene end by 2 bases; junction bases not matched to a gene: 8. The CDR3 spells CASSLVGQGTYNSPLHF. CDR3 coding DNA: TGTGCCAGCAGTCTAGTGGGACAGGGAACCTATAATTCACCCCTCCACTTT.

This chain uses TRBV7-8 with TRBJ1-5, with D tentatively TRBD1 (6 bases). CDR1 is SGHVS, CDR2 FQNEAQ, per germline. This CDR3 has 16 amino acids. V lost 5 bases to trimming and J lost 5 bases, with 19 bases between them. CDR3 in DNA: TGTGCCAGCAGCCTTCTGGGGGCGGTAGGGGATCAGCCCCAGCATTTT. Translation: CASSLLGAVGDQPQHF.

The CDR3 region is CASCLTAKPYGYTF. CDR3 sequence (DNA): TGTGCCAGCTGCCTAACTGCGAAGCCCTATGGCTACACCTTC. V is TRBV28 and J is TRBJ1-2; no reliable D call. The CDR3 runs 14 residues. Trimming stripped 8 bases from V and 4 bases from J, with 17 bases between. Germline CDR1 reads MDHEN; CDR2 reads SYDVKM.

The gene calls are TRBV19 and TRBJ1-2; 9 bases align to TRBD1. J gave up 8 bases and V 3 bases, and 7 bases lay outside the gene matches. Germline V lookup: CDR1 LNHDA, CDR2 SQIVND (reference sequence). The CDR3 runs to 14 residues. The CDR3 DNA reads as TGTGCCAGTAGTATTAAGGGGACAGGGACAGGCTACACCTTC. This encodes CASSIKGTGTGYTF.

The CDR3 region is CASSTGGDGYEQYF. CDR3 nucleotide sequence: TGTGCCAGCAGCACAGGGGGGGATGGCTACGAGCAGTACTTC. This chain uses TRBV6-5 with TRBJ2-7; TRBD1 is a possible D gene (8 bases). This CDR3 region has 14 residues. Germline V gene sequence: CDR1 MNHEY, CDR2 SVGAGI. Trimming took off 6 bases at V and 3 bases at J, with 15 bases between the two ends.